This T cell receptor (beta chain) derives from a study of control samples from healthy donors and cancer patients. The data were produced by immunoSEQ multiplex PCR, yet TCRdb's version contains in-frame clones alone and is incomplete. The sample lists 100,000 to 150,000 clones, 85% to 95% occurring once. In this sample, this clone turned up once. The specimen sequenced was PBMCs. This clonotype was sampled from a man older than 75 with head and neck cancer.

CDR3 amino acids: CASSQGEYGYTF. The DNA for the CDR3 is TGTGCCAGCAGCCAGGGGGAGTATGGCTACACCTTC. The V and J genes are TRBV3-1 (or the pseudogene TRBV3-2) and TRBJ1-2, with D possibly matching TRBD1 (5 bases). Trimming removed 3 bases from V and 5 bases from J, with 7 bases in between. Germline V CDR1 and CDR2: LGHDT, YNNKEL (reference sequence). The CDR3 extends over 12 amino acids.